A selection of T cell receptor beta chains follows, all from one sample in a study of blood T cell repertoires in COVID-19. Produced via immunoSEQ multiplex PCR; TCRdb's table is partial and in-frame only. The sample holds 200,000 to 250,000 clones, roughly 86% seen once. Sequencing was performed on peripheral blood. These receptor sequences come from a woman in her thirties who had recovered from COVID-19. Each CDR3 is given with its conserved first and last residue. D genes are given only for firm matches. Not all rows give a size; the values are once, few, many and, for expanded clones, a class.

V	D	J	size	CDR3	DNA
TRBV9	NA	TRBJ2-7	NA	CASSVGDSFTSSYEQYF	TGTGCCAGCAGCGTAGGAGACAGCTTTACGAGCTCCTACGAGCAGTACTTC
TRBV7-9	TRBD2	TRBJ2-4	NA	CASSLGGGGKNIQYF	TGTGCCAGCAGCTTAGGCGGGGGAGGCAAAAACATTCAGTACTTC
TRBV7-8	TRBD1	TRBJ2-2	NA	CASTGTENTGELFF	TGTGCCAGCACCGGGACAGAGAACACCGGGGAGCTGTTTTTT
TRBV7-2	NA	TRBJ2-3	once	CASSFFRVSTDTQYF	TGTGCCAGCAGCTTCTTCAGGGTTAGCACAGATACGCAGTATTTT
TRBV9	NA	TRBJ2-3	once	CASSLLTGADTQYF	TGTGCCAGCAGCCTACTTACCGGAGCAGATACGCAGTATTTT
TRBV7-6	TRBD2	TRBJ2-1	NA	CASSLVASGTLTYNEQFF	TGTGCCAGCAGCTTAGTGGCTAGCGGGACCTTAACCTACAATGAGCAGTTCTTC
TRBV18	NA	TRBJ1-5	NA	CASSPVAGLLNQPQHF	TGTGCCAGCTCACCAGTAGCAGGGCTCCTCAATCAGCCCCAGCATTTT
TRBV30	TRBD1	TRBJ2-7	NA	CAWSPGTGYHEQYF	TGTGCCTGGAGTCCCGGGACAGGTTACCACGAGCAGTACTTC
TRBV9	NA	TRBJ1-5	NA	CASSVGHSNQPQHF	TGTGCCAGCAGCGTAGGACATAGCAATCAGCCCCAGCATTTT
TRBV5-1	NA	TRBJ1-6	NA	CASLTMRAPGDSPLHF	TGCGCCAGTCTAACAATGCGGGCCCCGGGCGATTCACCCCTCCACTTT
TRBV5-1	TRBD1	TRBJ2-1	NA	CASSLRDSENEQFF	TGCGCCAGCAGCTTGCGGGACAGTGAGAATGAGCAGTTCTTC
TRBV9	NA	TRBJ2-7	NA	CASSVEPLTSSYEQYF	TGTGCCAGCAGCGTAGAACCCCTCACCAGCTCCTACGAGCAGTACTTC
TRBV9	NA	TRBJ1-1	many	CASSQGGQEAFF	TGTGCCAGCAGCCAAGGGGGACAAGAAGCTTTCTTT
TRBV15	TRBD1	TRBJ1-2	NA	CATSRRDSSLYGYTF	TGTGCCACCAGCAGGAGGGACAGCTCCCTCTATGGCTACACCTTC
TRBV9	TRBD2	TRBJ2-1	few	CASSDSGSPYNEQFF	TGTGCCAGCAGCGATAGCGGGAGTCCCTACAATGAGCAGTTCTTC
TRBV4-3	NA	TRBJ2-5	NA	CASSQIGGETQYF	TGCGCCAGCAGCCAGATCGGGGGAGAGACCCAGTACTTC
TRBV5-1	NA	TRBJ1-1	NA	CASSLATGNTEAFF	TGCGCCAGCAGCTTGGCCACGGGGAACACTGAAGCTTTCTTT
TRBV6-5	NA	TRBJ1-1	NA	CASSYGRRFMNTEAFF	TGTGCCAGCAGTTACGGTCGGAGGTTTATGAACACTGAAGCTTTCTTT
TRBV12-3/TRBV12-4	NA	TRBJ2-7	NA	CASSFTAAAPRYF	TGTGCCAGCAGTTTCACAGCGGCAGCCCCTAGGTACTTC
TRBV6-6	NA	TRBJ1-5	NA	CASNSGLGAYNQPQHF	TGTGCCAGCAATTCGGGCCTGGGGGCGTACAATCAGCCCCAGCATTTT
TRBV29-1	NA	TRBJ1-5	NA	CSVKGGDAQPQHF	TGCAGCGTTAAAGGGGGGGATGCTCAGCCCCAGCATTTT
TRBV12-3/TRBV12-4	TRBD1	TRBJ2-7	NA	CASRWGRGQEQYF	TGTGCCAGCAGGTGGGGCAGGGGGCAGGAGCAGTACTTC
TRBV7-2	TRBD2	TRBJ2-2	few	CASNQGLAGTGELFF	TGTGCCAGCAACCAGGGACTAGCTGGCACCGGGGAGCTGTTTTTT
TRBV5-6	NA	TRBJ1-3	NA	CASSLAGISGNTIYF	TGTGCCAGCAGCTTGGCAGGAATCTCTGGAAACACCATATATTTT
TRBV19	TRBD1	TRBJ1-1	few	CASSIYRGPEDIAEAFF	TGTGCCAGTAGTATTTACAGGGGGCCTGAAGATATCGCTGAAGCTTTCTTT
TRBV11-2	NA	TRBJ2-1	once	CASSSWTVTTDEQFF	TGTGCCAGCAGCTCCTGGACAGTAACGACAGATGAGCAGTTCTTC
TRBV6-5	NA	TRBJ1-3	NA	CASSPGIHSGNTIYF	TGTGCCAGCAGCCCCGGGATCCACTCTGGAAACACCATATATTTT
TRBV18	NA	TRBJ1-2	NA	CASSPQGIEGYGYTF	TGTGCCAGCTCGCCACAGGGTATTGAGGGCTATGGCTACACCTTC
TRBV30	TRBD1	TRBJ2-7	few	CAWGCLGTGFNLIYEQYF	TGTGCCTGGGGTTGTCTCGGGACAGGGTTCAACCTTATCTACGAGCAGTACTTC
TRBV19	TRBD2	TRBJ2-1	once	CASRPSGGSYNEQFF	TGTGCCAGTAGACCTAGCGGGGGCTCCTACAATGAGCAGTTCTTC
TRBV5-1	TRBD2	TRBJ2-3	NA	CASSLPAGGPDTQYF	TGCGCCAGCAGCTTGCCGGCGGGGGGGCCAGATACGCAGTATTTT
TRBV10-3	TRBD1	TRBJ2-7	NA	CAISDPDRGNEQYF	TGTGCCATCAGTGACCCGGACAGGGGGAACGAGCAGTACTTC
TRBV10-3	NA	TRBJ2-1	NA	CAIGASEQFF	TGTGCCATCGGGGCTTCTGAGCAGTTCTTC
TRBV11-2	TRBD1	TRBJ2-1	NA	CASRAQGVGEQFF	TGTGCCAGTCGGGCTCAGGGGGTAGGTGAGCAGTTCTTC
TRBV4-2	TRBD1	TRBJ2-7	NA	CASSQESPGTGGDEQYF	TGTGCCAGCAGCCAAGAGTCCCCGGGGACAGGGGGCGACGAGCAGTACTTC
TRBV5-6	TRBD1	TRBJ1-2	NA	CASSPGQANYGYTF	TGTGCCAGCAGCCCGGGACAGGCCAACTATGGCTACACCTTC
TRBV7-8	NA	TRBJ1-1	NA	CASSTSFPVKSGTEAFF	TGTGCCAGCAGCACAAGCTTTCCAGTTAAGTCGGGGACTGAAGCTTTCTTT
TRBV7-8	NA	TRBJ2-7	NA	CASSLNRPQVGQRPYEQYF	TGTGCCAGCAGCTTAAATCGCCCCCAAGTCGGACAAAGGCCCTACGAGCAGTACTTC
TRBV27	NA	TRBJ2-3	NA	CASSFQGGTDTQYF	TGTGCCAGCAGTTTCCAGGGGGGAACAGATACGCAGTATTTT